This T cell receptor beta chain was captured by sequencing in a study of CD8 T cells in cerebrospinal fluid in Alzheimer's disease. The study's findings and limits: Compared with controls, mild cognitive impairment or Alzheimer's disease patients showed higher maximum CSF clone percentages.

Profiling of CSF cells used 10X single-cell V(D)J plus 5' expression. TCRdb re-called the 10x single-cell sequencing reads, yielding one record per CDR3 amino acid sequence without DNA. This sample's table has about 1,400 distinct CDR3 sequences. Live CSF cells were sorted with a live/dead marker for droplet-based sequencing. This clonotype is identified as medium-sized from frequency. No antigen is known for it. The TCR was taken from a human donor with mild cognitive impairment. The sample taken for sequencing was cerebrospinal fluid.

The chain's CDR3 is CSAGGDLRDSTYEQYF. V usage is TRBV20-1 and J usage is TRBJ2-7; TCRdb selects TRBD2, and the lack of DNA leaves this call unchecked. The germline V gene has CDR1 DFQATT and CDR2 SNEGSKA (reference sequence). The CDR3 loop spans 16 amino acids.